This T cell receptor (beta chain) was documented in a study of Tregs in tolerant kidney transplant recipients (dated by TCRdb to about 2019). At the level of the whole study: Before combined kidney and bone marrow transplantation, this study identified donor-specific regulatory T cells using TCRbeta sequencing and then followed those same cells after transplant. TCRbeta repertoire sequencing was used in 3 healthy controls to compare several methods for expanding Tregs specific for an allogeneic donor. Beyond this particular receptor, the publication reports: Expanding Tregs with activated donor B cells appeared to identify the most biologically relevant and donor-specific TCRbeta repertoire. Biological reproducibility was not examined directly, but technical replication error appeared to be minimal. The study was constrained by small patient numbers, and validation of the findings is required in larger populations and under other immunosuppression protocols.

Unstimulated Tregs (CD4+CD25+CD127-), CD4+ non-Tregs (CD4+CD25-), CD4 and CD8 cells were FACS-sorted from thawed PBMCs. Healthy control blood came either as purchased buffy coats or from healthy volunteers. Healthy control blood was processed to PBMCs by Ficoll density gradient and cryopreserved, and patient PBMCs were collected before and after transplant. This clone showed up just a few times. Its cognate antigen has yet to be identified. The record has no base qualities; no much larger clone is one base away. For TCRbeta CDR3 sequencing, genomic DNA from the sorted cells was extracted using the QIAGEN DNeasy Blood and Tissue Kit. High-throughput TCRbeta CDR3 sequencing, including PCR amplification with bias correction and internal controls, was performed commercially through immunoSEQ. The published analysis was carried out like this. A unique productive TCRbeta sequence was defined by the CDR3 nucleotide sequence when primers matched, and otherwise by the CDR3 amino acid sequence together with the Vbeta and Jbeta genes. To correct for sorting error, sequences found in more than one sorted population at a frequency ratio of 2:1 or less were discarded, and the remaining shared sequences were assigned to the population with the higher frequency. Donor-reactive sequences were defined as at least 5-fold expanded in CFSE-low cells versus unstimulated cells, with frequency of at least 0.01% in CFSE-low cells. Jensen-Shannon divergence calculated on the top 100 TCRbeta sequences ranked by frequency was used to measure repertoire divergence. For samples with multiple sequencing runs, sorting error was corrected in each run separately before the runs were combined. Here the immuneACCESS table is served through TCRdb, limited to in-frame sequences with V and J called. Missing clones are a known gap in these copies; in checked studies unresolved V genes cover under half, and the rest lacks a known reason. That table is the source of V, J and clone size, and D and trimming were worked out from the DNA. This sample has over 60,000 clones in its table, and around 84% of those were observed once. Of the sample, about 4.5% falls within the top ten clones.

The CDR3 has 17 amino acids, counting the end cysteine and phenylalanine. The kept DNA is CDR3 alone, 51 bases in frame from the first base. V sheds 4 bases and J sheds 9 bases, leaving 26 bases between their ends. The germline V gene (reference sequence) yields SGHNT for CDR1 and YYREEE for CDR2. The chain employs TRBV5-4 and TRBJ2-1; tentative D gene TRBD2, with 7 bases matching. The TCR was taken from a human donor in good health. The sequenced sample consisted of CD4+ T cells from blood. The nucleotides read TGTGCCAGCAGCCAAGGGACGAGGGGGGGAGTCTTCGGTGAGCAGTTCTTC. The resulting protein is CASSQGTRGGVFGEQFF.